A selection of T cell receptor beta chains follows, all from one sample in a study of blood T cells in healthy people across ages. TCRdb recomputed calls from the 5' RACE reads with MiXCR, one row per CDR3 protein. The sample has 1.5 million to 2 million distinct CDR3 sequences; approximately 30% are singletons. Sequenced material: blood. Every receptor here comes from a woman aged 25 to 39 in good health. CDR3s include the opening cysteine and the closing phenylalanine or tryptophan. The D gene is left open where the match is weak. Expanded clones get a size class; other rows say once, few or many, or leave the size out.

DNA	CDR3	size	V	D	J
TGCGCCAGCAGTGAGGGCCTGAGGGGAGATACGCAGTATTTT	CASSEGLRGDTQYF	many	TRBV10-1	-	TRBJ2-3
TGCAGCGTTGGGGTAGAATCCACAGATACGCGGTATTTT	CSVGVESTDTRYF	few	TRBV29-1	-	TRBJ2-3
TGCAGTGCTAGTTTCACTAGCGAGCAGTACTTC	CSASFTSEQYF	many	TRBV20-1	-	TRBJ2-7
TGTGCCAGCAGCTTCGGACAGGGCCCGGACTACGAGCAGTACTTC	CASSFGQGPDYEQYF	few	TRBV7-9	TRBD1	TRBJ2-7
TGTGCCAGCAGCCAATACGCGGTCACGGTGGATCATGAGCAGTTCTTC	CASSQYAVTVDHEQFF	few	TRBV7-6	-	TRBJ2-1
TGTGCCAGCAGTTTAACAGGGGCGAAGTACTTC	CASSLTGAKYF	-	TRBV12-3/TRBV12-4	TRBD1	TRBJ2-7
TGTGCCAGCACCTTGACAGAGACCCAGTACTTC	CASTLTETQYF	-	TRBV12-3/TRBV12-4	-	TRBJ2-5
TGTGCCAGCATCTTAGGTTCCGGGGCCAACGTCCTGACTTTC	CASILGSGANVLTF	-	TRBV11-2	-	TRBJ2-6
TGTGCCAGCAGCGTAGATGGGGGGGGCTCAGGCAATGAGCAGTTCTTC	CASSVDGGGSGNEQFF	many	TRBV9	-	TRBJ2-1
TGTGCCAGCAGTTTGGGCCCAAGTCGAAATGGCTACACCTTC	CASSLGPSRNGYTF	few	TRBV12-3/TRBV12-4	-	TRBJ1-2
TGTGCCAGCAGCTACGGGACCTACGAGCAGTACTTC	CASSYGTYEQYF	many	TRBV11-2	-	TRBJ2-7
TGTGCCAGCAGCGACCACAGGCATGGCTACACCTTC	CASSDHRHGYTF	few	TRBV3-1	-	TRBJ1-2
TGTGCTACTGAAGGGCACCGGTTGGACCTATCACCCCTCCACTTT	CATEGHRLDLSPLHF	few	TRBV15	-	TRBJ1-6
TGCGCCAGCAGCGTAACTCCGACAGAGACCCAGTACTTC	CASSVTPTETQYF	-	TRBV5-1	-	TRBJ2-5
TGCAGTGCTAGGACCCCCTATGGCTACACCTTC	CSARTPYGYTF	many	TRBV20-1	-	TRBJ1-2
TGTGCCAGCACCAAACCGGACTCACAAGAGACCCAGTACTTC	CASTKPDSQETQYF	few	TRBV6-1	-	TRBJ2-5
TGTGCCAGCAGTTTCGCCAGGAGCAATGAGCAGTTCTTC	CASSFARSNEQFF	-	TRBV28	-	TRBJ2-1
TGTGCCAGCAGTTACGAAAATAGCGGTTACAATGAGCAGTTCTTC	CASSYENSGYNEQFF	few	TRBV6-2/TRBV6-3	-	TRBJ2-1
TGTGCCAGCAGCCGCCTGTGGGCGGCTAACACAGATACGCAGTATTTT	CASSRLWAANTDTQYF	-	TRBV5-5	-	TRBJ2-3
TGTGCCTGGACCCGAAGGTGGGGAGATACGCAGTATTTT	CAWTRRWGDTQYF	few	TRBV30	-	TRBJ2-3
TGTGCCAGTAGTACAGAGACTAGCGGGAGAAAGTACTTC	CASSTETSGRKYF	-	TRBV19	TRBD2	TRBJ2-7
TGTGCCAGCAGTGGACCGGGAGATTTGGAGACCCAGTACTTC	CASSGPGDLETQYF	-	TRBV6-2/TRBV6-3	-	TRBJ2-5